These 2 T cell receptor beta chains share one sample of origin, sequenced in a study of blood T cell repertoires in COVID-19. The repertoire was sequenced with immunoSEQ multiplex PCR; TCRdb's copy has only in-frame clones and lacks some. Of fewer than 130,000 clones listed, roughly 71% are singletons. Sequenced sample: peripheral blood. All receptors derive from an elderly man with acute or convalescent COVID-19.

The CDR3 protein is CATSTNQGFSEAFF. CDR3 nucleotides: TGTGCCACCAGTACAAACCAGGGGTTCTCTGAAGCTTTCTTT. The rearrangement links TRBV24-1 to TRBJ1-1; D perhaps matches TRBD1 (6 bases). From germline, CDR1 is KGHDR and CDR2 SFDVKD. V lost 6 bases, J lost 6 bases, and 16 bases lay in between. CDR3 length: 14 amino acids.

The CDR3 DNA reads TGTGCCAGCTCACTTGACAGTAGCTCCTACGAGCAGTACTTC. Translation: CASSLDSSSYEQYF. The rearrangement joins TRBV18 to TRBJ2-7, with D perhaps TRBD1 (5 bases). The V end lost 4 bases, the J end lost 0 bases, and 10 bases lay between the germline ends. The CDR3 consists of 14 residues. Germline V gene sequence: CDR1 KGHSH, CDR2 LQKENI.